The rows below give T cell receptor beta chains drawn from one sample of a study of CXCR3-negative and CXCR3-positive naive CD8 T cells. TCRdb reanalyzed the 5' RACE reads, giving one entry per CDR3 protein sequence and no DNA. The sample shows about 86,000 distinct CDR3 sequences, and roughly 0.8% sits with its ten largest clones. Sequencing was performed on naive CXCR3+ CD8+ T cells from blood. The origin of the receptors is a human donor in good health. Some clones in this sample may be carry-over from other donors' samples. The CDR3 runs from the conserved cysteine through the conserved F or W.

V: TRBV7-9; J: TRBJ2-5; CDR3: CASSSSQGGETQYF
V: TRBV28; J: TRBJ1-5; CDR3: CASSPILRGGNQPQHF
V: TRBV6-4; J: TRBJ1-4; CDR3: CASSDTGGRNEKLFF
V: TRBV12-3/TRBV12-4; J: TRBJ1-5; CDR3: CASSLEIFGPQHF
V: TRBV29-1; J: TRBJ2-7; CDR3: CSVAVTYEQYF
V: TRBV7-6; J: TRBJ1-6; CDR3: CASSRGQGVLDLDSPLHF
V: TRBV12-3/TRBV12-4; J: TRBJ2-2; CDR3: CASTLQVGELFF
V: TRBV4-1; J: TRBJ2-7; CDR3: CASSQQKGLWNEQYF
V: TRBV28; J: TRBJ2-1; CDR3: CASSLSLMWNNEQFF
V: TRBV3-1; J: TRBJ2-7; CDR3: CASSQLLAGGSEQYF
V: TRBV13; J: TRBJ2-7; CDR3: CASSLGLGRDTYEQYF
V: TRBV29-1; J: TRBJ2-5; CDR3: CSVEATDGETQYF
V: TRBV6-5; J: TRBJ2-1; CDR3: CASNSLGSSYNEQFF
V: TRBV28; J: TRBJ1-1; CDR3: CAGPSGEGRKAFF
V: TRBV21-1; J: TRBJ2-3; CDR3: CARGATCTDTQYF
V: TRBV7-8; J: TRBJ1-4; CDR3: CASSLNSNRATNEKLFF
V: TRBV15; J: TRBJ2-2; CDR3: CATIGGNTGELFF
V: TRBV5-8; J: TRBJ2-7; CDR3: CASSVRPEFLSYEQYF
V: TRBV7-9; J: TRBJ2-1; CDR3: CAGGVPHEQFF
V: TRBV5-1; J: TRBJ2-7; CDR3: CASSSAHDRGRYEQYF
V: TRBV12-3/TRBV12-4; J: TRBJ2-6; CDR3: CARLGAASGANVLTF
V: TRBV5-1; J: TRBJ2-7; CDR3: CASSLDRGLREQYF
V: TRBV7-9; J: TRBJ1-1; CDR3: CASSPPGQGATEAFF
V: TRBV20-1; J: TRBJ2-2; CDR3: CSADARTGELFF
V: TRBV27; J: TRBJ2-3; CDR3: CASAAGGNTDTQYF
V: TRBV4-1; J: TRBJ2-7; CDR3: CASSPKDTDTYEQYF
V: TRBV12-3/TRBV12-4; J: TRBJ2-6; CDR3: CASSSQLSGANVLTF